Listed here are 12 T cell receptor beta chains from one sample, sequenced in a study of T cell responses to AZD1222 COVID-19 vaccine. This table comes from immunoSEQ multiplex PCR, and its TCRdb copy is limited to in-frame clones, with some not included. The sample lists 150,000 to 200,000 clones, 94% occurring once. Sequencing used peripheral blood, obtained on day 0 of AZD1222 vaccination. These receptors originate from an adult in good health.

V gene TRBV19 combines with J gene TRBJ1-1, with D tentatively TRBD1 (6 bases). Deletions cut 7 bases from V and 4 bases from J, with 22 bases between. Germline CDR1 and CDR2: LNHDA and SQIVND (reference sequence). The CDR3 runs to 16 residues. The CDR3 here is CASTLTRGALGTEAFF. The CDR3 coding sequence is TGTGCCAGTACCTTAACGAGGGGGGCGCTGGGCACTGAAGCTTTCTTT.

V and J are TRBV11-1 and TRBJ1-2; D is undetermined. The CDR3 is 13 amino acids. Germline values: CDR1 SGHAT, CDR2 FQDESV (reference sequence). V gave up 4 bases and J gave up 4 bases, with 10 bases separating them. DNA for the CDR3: TGTGCCAGCAGCTCCGGACCGATCTATGGCTACACCTTC. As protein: CASSSGPIYGYTF.

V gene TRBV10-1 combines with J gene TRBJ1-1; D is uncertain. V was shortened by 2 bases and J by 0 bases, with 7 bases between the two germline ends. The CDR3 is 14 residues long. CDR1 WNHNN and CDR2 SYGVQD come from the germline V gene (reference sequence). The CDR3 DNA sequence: TGCGCCAGCAGTGAGGGCTGGATGAACACTGAAGCTTTCTTT. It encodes CASSEGWMNTEAFF.

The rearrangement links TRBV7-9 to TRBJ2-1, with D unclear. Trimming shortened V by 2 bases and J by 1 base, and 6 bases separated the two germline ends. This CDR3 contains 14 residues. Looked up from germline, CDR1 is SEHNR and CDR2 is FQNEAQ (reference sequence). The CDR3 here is CASSLRQSYNEQFF. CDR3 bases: TGTGCCAGCAGCTTAAGGCAATCCTACAATGAGCAGTTCTTC.

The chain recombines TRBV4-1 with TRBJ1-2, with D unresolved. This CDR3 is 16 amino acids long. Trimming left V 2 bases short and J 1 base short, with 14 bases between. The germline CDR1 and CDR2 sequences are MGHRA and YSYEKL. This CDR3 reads CASSQPGGRSNYGYTF. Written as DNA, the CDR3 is TGCGCCAGCAGCCAACCTGGAGGGCGGAGTAACTATGGCTACACCTTC.

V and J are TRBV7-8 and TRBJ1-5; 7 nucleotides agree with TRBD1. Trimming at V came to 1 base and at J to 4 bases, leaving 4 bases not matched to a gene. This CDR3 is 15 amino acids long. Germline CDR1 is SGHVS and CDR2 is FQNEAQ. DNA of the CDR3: TGTGCCAGCAGCTTAGGCCCAGGGGGAAATCAGCCCCAGCATTTT. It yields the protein CASSLGPGGNQPQHF.

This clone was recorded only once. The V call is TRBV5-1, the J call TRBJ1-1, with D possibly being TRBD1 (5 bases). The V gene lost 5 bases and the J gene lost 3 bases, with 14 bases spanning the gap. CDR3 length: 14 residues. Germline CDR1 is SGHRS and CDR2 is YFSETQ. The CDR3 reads CASRSGGSDTEAFF. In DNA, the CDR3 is TGCGCCAGCAGATCTGGGGGTAGCGACACTGAAGCTTTCTTT.

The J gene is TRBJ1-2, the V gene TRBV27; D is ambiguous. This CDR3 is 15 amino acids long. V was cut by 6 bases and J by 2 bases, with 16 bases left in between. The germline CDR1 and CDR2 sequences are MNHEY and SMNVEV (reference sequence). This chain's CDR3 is CASSLNAGPNYGYTF. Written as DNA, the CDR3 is TGTGCCAGCAGCCTCAATGCCGGGCCCAACTATGGCTACACCTTC.

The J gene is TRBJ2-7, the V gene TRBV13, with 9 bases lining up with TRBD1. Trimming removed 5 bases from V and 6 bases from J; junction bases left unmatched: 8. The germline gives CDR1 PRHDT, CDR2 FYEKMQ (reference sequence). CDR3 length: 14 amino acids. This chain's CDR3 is CASSPGTGQSEQYF. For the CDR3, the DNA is TGTGCCAGCAGCCCGGGGACAGGGCAGAGCGAGCAGTACTTC.

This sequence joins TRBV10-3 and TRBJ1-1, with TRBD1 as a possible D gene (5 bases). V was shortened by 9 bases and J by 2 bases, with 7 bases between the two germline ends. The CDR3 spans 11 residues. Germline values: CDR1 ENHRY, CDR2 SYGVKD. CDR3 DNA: TGTGCCATTCAGGGTAACACTGAAGCTTTCTTT. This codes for CAIQGNTEAFF.

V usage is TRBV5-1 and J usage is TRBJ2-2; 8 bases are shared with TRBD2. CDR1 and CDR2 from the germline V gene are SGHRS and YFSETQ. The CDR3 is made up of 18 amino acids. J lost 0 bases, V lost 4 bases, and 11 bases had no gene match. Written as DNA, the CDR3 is TGCGCCAGCAGCGTTTTTAGCGGGGCCTTAACGAACACCGGGGAGCTGTTTTTT. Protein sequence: CASSVFSGALTNTGELFF.

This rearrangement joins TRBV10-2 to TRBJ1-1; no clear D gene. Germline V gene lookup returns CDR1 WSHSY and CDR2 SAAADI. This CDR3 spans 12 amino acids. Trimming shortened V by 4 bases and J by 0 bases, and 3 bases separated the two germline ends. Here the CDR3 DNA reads TGCGCCAGCAGTGGGATGAACACTGAAGCTTTCTTT. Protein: CASSGMNTEAFF.